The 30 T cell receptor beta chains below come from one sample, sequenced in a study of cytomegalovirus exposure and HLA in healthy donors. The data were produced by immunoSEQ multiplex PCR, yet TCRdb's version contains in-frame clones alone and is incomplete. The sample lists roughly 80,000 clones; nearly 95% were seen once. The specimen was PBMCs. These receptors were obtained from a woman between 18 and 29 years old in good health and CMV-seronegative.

In DNA, the CDR3 is TGTGCCTGGAGATTTGCGCGAGATTCGGAAGCTTTCTTT. It is translated as CAWRFARDSEAFF. The rearrangement joins TRBV30 to TRBJ1-1; unclear D gene. V dropped 3 bases and J dropped 8 bases, with 16 bases sitting between them. This CDR3 comprises 13 residues. Germline CDR1 GTSNPN, CDR2 SVGIG (reference sequence).

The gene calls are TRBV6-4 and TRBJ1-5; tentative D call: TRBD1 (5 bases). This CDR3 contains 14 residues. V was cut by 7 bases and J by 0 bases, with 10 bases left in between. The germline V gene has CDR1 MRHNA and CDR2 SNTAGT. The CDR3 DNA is TGTGCCAGCACGGGGGGAAGTAGCAATCAGCCCCAGCATTTT. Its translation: CASTGGSSNQPQHF.

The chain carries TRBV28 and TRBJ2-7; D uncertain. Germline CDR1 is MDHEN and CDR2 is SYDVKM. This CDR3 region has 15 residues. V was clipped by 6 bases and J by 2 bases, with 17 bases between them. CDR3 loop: CASSSVLLNTYEQYF. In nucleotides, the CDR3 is TGTGCCAGCAGCTCTGTCCTCCTCAACACCTACGAGCAGTACTTC.

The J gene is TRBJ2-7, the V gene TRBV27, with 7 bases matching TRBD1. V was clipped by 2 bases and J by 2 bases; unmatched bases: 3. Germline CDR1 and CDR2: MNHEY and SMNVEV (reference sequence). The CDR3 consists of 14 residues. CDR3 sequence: CASSLRDRTYEQYF. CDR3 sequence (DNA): TGTGCCAGCAGTTTAAGGGACAGAACCTACGAGCAGTACTTC.

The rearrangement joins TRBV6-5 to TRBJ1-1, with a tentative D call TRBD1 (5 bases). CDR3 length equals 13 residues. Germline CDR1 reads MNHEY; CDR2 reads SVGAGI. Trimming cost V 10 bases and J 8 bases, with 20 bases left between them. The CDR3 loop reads CAIGAGRGTEAFF. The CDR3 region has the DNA TGTGCCATCGGGGCGGGGCGAGGAACCGAAGCTTTCTTT.

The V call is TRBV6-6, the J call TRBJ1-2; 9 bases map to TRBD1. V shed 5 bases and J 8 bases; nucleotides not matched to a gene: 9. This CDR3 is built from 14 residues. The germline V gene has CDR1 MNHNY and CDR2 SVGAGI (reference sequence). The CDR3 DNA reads TGTGCCAGCAGTACCGGGACAGGGATTAACGGCTACACCTTC. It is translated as CASSTGTGINGYTF.

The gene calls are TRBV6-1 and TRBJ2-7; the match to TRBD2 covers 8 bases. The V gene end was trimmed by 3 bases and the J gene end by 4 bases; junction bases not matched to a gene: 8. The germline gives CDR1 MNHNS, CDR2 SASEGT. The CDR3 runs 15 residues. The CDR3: CASSDYGGRNYEQYF. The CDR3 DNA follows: TGTGCCAGCAGTGACTATGGCGGGAGGAATTACGAGCAGTACTTC.

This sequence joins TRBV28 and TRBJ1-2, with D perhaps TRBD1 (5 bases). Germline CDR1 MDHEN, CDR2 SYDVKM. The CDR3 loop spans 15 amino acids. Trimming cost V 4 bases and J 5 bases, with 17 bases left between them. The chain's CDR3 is CASSSRAGGVYGYTF. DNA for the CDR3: TGTGCCAGCAGTTCTCGGGCAGGAGGGGTATATGGCTACACCTTC.

The CDR3: CASSSGMWSGNTIYF. The CDR3 region has the DNA TGTGCCAGCAGCTCAGGGATGTGGTCTGGAAACACCATATATTTT. The J gene is TRBJ1-3, the V gene TRBV6-6; weak D call: TRBD1 (5 bases). Trimming shortened V by 6 bases and J by 1 base, and 13 bases separated the two germline ends. The CDR3 loop spans 15 amino acids. Germline V gene data show CDR1 as MNHNY and CDR2 as SVGAGI (reference sequence).

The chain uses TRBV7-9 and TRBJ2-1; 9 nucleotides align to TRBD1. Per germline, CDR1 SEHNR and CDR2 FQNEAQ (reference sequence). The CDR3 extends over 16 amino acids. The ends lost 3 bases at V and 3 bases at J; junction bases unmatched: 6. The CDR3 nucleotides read TGTGCCAGCAGCTTTTTCGGGACAGGGAACTACAATGAGCAGTTCTTC. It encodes CASSFFGTGNYNEQFF.

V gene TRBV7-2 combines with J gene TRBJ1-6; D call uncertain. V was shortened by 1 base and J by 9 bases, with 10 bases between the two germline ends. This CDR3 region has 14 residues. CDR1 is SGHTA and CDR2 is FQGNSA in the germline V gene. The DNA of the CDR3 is TGTGCCAGCAGCTTAGGAGGGTGGGGTTCACCCCTCCACTTT. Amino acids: CASSLGGWGSPLHF. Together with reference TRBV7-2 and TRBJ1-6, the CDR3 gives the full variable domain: GAGVSQSPSNKVTEKGKDVELRCDPISGHTALYWYRQSLGQGLEFLIYFQGNSAPDKSGLPSDRFSAERTGGSVSTLTIQRTQQEDSAVYLCASSLGGWGSPLHFGNGTRLTVT.

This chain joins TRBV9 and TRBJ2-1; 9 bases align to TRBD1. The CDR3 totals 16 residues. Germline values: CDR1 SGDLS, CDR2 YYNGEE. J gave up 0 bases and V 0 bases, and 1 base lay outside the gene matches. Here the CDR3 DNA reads TGTGCCAGCAGCGTAGGGACAGGGGTCTCCTACAATGAGCAGTTCTTC. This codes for CASSVGTGVSYNEQFF.

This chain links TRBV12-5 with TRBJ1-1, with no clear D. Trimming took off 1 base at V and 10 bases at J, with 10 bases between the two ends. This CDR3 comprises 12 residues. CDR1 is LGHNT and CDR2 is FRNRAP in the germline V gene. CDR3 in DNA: TGTGCTAGTGGTTTGGGATTGGGAGCAGCTTTCTTT. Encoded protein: CASGLGLGAAFF.

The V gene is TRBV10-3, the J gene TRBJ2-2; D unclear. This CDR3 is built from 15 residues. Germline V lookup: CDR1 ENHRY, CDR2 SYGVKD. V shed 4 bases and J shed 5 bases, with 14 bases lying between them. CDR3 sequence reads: CAISGRGRSTGELFF. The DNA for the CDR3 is TGTGCCATCAGTGGAAGAGGCAGAAGTACCGGGGAGCTGTTTTTT.

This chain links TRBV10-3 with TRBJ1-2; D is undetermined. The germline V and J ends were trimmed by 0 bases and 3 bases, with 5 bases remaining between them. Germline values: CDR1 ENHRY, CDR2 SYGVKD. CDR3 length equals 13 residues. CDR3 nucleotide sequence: TGTGCCATCAGTGAGTCCGGAGACTATGGCTACACCTTC. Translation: CAISESGDYGYTF.

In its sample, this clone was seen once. Here the CDR3 reads CASSAGSGRAGETQYF. For the CDR3, the DNA is TGTGCCAGCAGTGCCGGTAGCGGGAGGGCCGGTGAGACCCAGTACTTC. J is TRBJ2-5 and V is TRBV27, with 11 bases aligning to TRBD2. Germline V gene lookup returns CDR1 MNHEY and CDR2 SMNVEV (reference sequence). This CDR3 comprises 16 residues. The V and J ends lost 5 bases and 5 bases, in that order; junction bases with no gene match: 10.

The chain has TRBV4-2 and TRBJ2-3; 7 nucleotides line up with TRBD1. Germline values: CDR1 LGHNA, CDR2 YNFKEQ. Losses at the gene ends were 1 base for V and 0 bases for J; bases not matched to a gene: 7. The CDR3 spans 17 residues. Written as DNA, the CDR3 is TGTGCCAGCAGCCAAGGGACAGGTGTTACTAGCACAGATACGCAGTATTTT. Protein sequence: CASSQGTGVTSTDTQYF.

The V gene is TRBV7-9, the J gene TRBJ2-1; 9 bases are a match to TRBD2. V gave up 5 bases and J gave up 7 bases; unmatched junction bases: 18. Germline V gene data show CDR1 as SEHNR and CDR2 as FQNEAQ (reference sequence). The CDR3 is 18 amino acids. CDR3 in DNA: TGTGCCAGCAGCCCACTCCTGGGGCGCGGGGGGGCCCCAAATGAGCAGTTCTTC. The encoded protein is CASSPLLGRGGAPNEQFF.

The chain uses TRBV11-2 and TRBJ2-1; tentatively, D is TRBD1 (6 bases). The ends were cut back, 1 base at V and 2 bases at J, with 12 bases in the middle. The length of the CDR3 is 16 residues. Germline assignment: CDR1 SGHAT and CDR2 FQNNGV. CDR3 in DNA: TGTGCCAGCAGCTTAGCGGGTCAGGGGCCCTACAATGAGCAGTTCTTC. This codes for CASSLAGQGPYNEQFF.

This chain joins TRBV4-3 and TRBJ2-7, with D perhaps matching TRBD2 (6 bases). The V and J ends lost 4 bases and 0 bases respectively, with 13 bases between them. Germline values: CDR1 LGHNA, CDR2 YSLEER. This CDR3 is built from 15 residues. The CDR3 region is CASSPWDFASYEQYF. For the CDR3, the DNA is TGCGCCAGCAGCCCATGGGACTTTGCCTCCTACGAGCAGTACTTC.

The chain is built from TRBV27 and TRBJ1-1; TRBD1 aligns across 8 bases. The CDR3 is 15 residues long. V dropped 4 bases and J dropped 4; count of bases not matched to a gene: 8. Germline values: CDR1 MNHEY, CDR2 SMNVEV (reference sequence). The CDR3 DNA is TGTGCCAGCAGTTCCCGGACAGGGTTGAGCACTGAAGCTTTCTTT. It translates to CASSSRTGLSTEAFF.

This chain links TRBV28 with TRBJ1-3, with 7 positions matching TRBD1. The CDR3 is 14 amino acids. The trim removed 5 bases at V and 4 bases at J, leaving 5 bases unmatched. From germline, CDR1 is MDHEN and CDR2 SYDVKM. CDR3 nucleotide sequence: TGTGCCAGCAGTGTACCGGGACAGGGAAACACCATATATTTT. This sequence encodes CASSVPGQGNTIYF.

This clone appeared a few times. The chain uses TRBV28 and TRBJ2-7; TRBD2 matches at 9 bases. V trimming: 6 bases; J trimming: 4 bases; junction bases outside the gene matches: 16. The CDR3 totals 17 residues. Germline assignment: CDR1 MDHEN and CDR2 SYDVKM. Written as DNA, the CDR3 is TGTGCCAGCAGCCCCGCCTTGGGTAGCGGGAGACTTTACGAGCAGTACTTC. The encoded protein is CASSPALGSGRLYEQYF.

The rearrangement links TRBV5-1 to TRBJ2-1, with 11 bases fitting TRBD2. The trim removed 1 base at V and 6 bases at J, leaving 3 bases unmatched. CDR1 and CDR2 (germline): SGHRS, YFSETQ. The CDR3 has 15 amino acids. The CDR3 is CASSLSSGGTNEQFF. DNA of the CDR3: TGCGCCAGCAGCTTGTCTAGCGGGGGGACCAATGAGCAGTTCTTC.

The CDR3 loop is CASSTHPGFSETQYF. The CDR3 nucleotides are TGTGCCAGCAGCACCCACCCAGGGTTTTCGGAGACCCAGTACTTC. The chain carries TRBV7-6 and TRBJ2-5; perhaps TRBD1 as D (5 bases). Germline V gene data show CDR1 as SGHVS and CDR2 as FNYEAQ. Trimming took off 5 bases at V and 5 bases at J, with 18 bases between the two ends. This CDR3 contains 15 residues.

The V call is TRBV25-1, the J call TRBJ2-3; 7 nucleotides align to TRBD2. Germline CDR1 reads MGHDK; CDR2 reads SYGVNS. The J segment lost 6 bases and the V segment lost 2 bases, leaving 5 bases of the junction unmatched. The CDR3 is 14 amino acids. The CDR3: CASSEEGLLDTQYF. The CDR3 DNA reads TGTGCCAGCAGTGAAGAGGGACTACTGGATACGCAGTATTTT.

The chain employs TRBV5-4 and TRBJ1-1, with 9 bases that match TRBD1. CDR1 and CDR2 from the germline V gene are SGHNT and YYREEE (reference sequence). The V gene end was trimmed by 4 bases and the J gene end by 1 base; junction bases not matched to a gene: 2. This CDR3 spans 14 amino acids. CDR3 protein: CASSQDRGNTEAFF. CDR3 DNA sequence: TGTGCCAGCAGCCAGGACAGGGGGAACACTGAAGCTTTCTTT.

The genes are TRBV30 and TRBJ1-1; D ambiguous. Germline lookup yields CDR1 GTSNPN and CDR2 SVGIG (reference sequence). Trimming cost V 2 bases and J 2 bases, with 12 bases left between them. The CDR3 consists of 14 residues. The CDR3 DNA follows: TGTGCCTGGAGTCCCCGAGGGTTTAACACTGAAGCTTTCTTT. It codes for CAWSPRGFNTEAFF.

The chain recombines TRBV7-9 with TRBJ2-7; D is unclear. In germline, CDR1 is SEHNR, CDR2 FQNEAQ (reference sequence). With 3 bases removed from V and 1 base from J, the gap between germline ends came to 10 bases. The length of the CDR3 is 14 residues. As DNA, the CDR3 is TGTGCCAGCAGCTTTCCGGGTGAATCCTACGAGCAGTACTTC. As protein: CASSFPGESYEQYF.

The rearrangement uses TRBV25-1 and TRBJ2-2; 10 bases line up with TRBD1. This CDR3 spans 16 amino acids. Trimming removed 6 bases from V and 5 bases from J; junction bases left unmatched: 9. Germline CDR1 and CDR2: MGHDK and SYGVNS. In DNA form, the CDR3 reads TGTGCCAGCAGCGGATCCGGGACAGGGGTTACCGGGGAGCTGTTTTTT. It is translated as CASSGSGTGVTGELFF.